This entry concerns a single TCR beta chain. The source of the sample is a study of CD8+ T cells in alopecia areata. Germline lookup yields CDR1 LNHDA and CDR2 SQIVND (reference sequence). V lost 3 bases, J lost 4 bases, and 9 bases lay in between. The CDR3 loop spans 13 amino acids. Investigators isolated RNA and reverse transcribed it into cDNA to act as the sequencing template. Generated by immunoSEQ multiplex PCR, the TCRdb table keeps only in-frame clones and is missing some. This table holds about 140,000 clones, 51% found once. The sample consisted of CD4+ T cells sorted from blood, taken at week 0. This TCR derives from a human donor with alopecia areata. The V gene is TRBV19, the J gene TRBJ1-2; D not certain. The DNA for the CDR3 is TGTGCCAGTAGTATTGAGGGAGGCTATGGCTACACCTTC. It codes for CASSIEGGYGYTF.